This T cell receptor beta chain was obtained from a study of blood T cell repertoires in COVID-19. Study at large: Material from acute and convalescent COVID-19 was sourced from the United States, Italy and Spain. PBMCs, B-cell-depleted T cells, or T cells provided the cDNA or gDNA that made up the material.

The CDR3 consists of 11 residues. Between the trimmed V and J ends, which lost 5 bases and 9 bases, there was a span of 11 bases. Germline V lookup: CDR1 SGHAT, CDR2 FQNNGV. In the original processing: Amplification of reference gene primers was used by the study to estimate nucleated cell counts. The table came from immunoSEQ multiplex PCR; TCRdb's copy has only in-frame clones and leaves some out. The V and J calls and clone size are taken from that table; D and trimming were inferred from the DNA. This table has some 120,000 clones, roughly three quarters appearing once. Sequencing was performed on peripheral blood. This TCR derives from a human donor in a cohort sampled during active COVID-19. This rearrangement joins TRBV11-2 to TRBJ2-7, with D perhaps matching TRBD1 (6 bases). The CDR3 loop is CASSAGQTQYF. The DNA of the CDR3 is TGTGCCAGCAGCGCCGGACAGACGCAGTACTTC. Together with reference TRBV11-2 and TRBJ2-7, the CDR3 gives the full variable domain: EAGVAQSPRYKIIEKRQSVAFWCNPISGHATLYWYQQILGQGPKLLIQFQNNGVVDDSQLPKDRFSAERLKGVDSTLKIQPAKLEDSAVYLCASSAGQTQYFGPGTRLTVT.